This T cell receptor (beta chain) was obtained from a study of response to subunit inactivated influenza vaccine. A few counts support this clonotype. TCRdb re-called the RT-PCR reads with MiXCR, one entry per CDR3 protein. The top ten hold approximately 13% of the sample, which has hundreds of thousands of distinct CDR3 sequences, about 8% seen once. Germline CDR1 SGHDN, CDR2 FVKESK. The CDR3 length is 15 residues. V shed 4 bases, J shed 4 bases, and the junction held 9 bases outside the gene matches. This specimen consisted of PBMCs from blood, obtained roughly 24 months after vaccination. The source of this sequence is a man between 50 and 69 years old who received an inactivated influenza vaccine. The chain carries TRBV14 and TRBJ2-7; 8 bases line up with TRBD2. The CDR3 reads CASSPIGGAFYEQYF. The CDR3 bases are TGTGCCAGCAGCCCGATCGGGGGGGCGTTTTACGAGCAGTACTTC.